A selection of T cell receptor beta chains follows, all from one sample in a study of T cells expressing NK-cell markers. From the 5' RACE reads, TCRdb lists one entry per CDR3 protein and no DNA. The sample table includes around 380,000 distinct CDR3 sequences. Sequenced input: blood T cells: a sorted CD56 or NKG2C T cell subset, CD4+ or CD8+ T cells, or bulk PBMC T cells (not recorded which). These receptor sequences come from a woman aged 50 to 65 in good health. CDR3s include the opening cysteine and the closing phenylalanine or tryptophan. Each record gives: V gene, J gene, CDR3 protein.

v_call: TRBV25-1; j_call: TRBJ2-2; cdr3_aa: CASSRSGLSGLGELFF
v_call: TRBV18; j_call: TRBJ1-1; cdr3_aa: CASSINQEAEAFF
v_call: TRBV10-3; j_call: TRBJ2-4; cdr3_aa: CAISKGQGENIQYF
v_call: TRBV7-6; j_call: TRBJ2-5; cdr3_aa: CASSSIGGRETQYF
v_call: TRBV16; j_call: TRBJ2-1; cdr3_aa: CASSPLAGGSEQFF
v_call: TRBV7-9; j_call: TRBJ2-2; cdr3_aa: CASSTPLGYVGELFF
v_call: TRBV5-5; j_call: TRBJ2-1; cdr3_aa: CASSPWRAGDDEQFF
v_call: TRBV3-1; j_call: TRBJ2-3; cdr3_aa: CASSDTKTSPLDTQYF
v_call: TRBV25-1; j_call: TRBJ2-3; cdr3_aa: CASSEYAGAVSTDTQYF
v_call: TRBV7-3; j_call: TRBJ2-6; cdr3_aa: CASSLMQTGANVLTF
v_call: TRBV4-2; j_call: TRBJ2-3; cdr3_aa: CASSQDWELILRDTQYF
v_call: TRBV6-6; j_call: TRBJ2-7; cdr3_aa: CASSYRLAGVRSYEQYF
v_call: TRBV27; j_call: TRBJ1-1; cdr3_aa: CASLGMNTEAFF
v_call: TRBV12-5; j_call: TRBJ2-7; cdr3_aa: CASGLGGLRRDHPFYEQYF
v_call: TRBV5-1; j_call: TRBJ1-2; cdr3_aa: CASSRGPTVYGYTF
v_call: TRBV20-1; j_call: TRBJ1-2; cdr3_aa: CSARMSRDRAGYTF
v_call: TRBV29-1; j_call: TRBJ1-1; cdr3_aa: CSVLRQGASNTEAFF
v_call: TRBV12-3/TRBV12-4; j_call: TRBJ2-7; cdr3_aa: CASSSIAGAYEQYF
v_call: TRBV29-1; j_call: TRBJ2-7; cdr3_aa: CSVEEGEREQYF
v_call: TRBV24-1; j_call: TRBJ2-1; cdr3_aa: CATSDPGTRGYNEQFF
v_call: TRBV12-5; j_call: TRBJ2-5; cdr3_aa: CASSGLSSWETQYF
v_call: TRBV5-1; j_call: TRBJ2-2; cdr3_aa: CASSLVVGGELFF
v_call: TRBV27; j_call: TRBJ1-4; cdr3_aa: CASARPNEKLFF
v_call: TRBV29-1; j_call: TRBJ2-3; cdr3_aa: CSAGEGLDTQYF
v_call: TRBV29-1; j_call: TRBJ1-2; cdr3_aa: CSVTGASRGYTF
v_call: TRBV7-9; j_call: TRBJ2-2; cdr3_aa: CASGGESGELFF
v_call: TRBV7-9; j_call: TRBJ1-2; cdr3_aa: CASSLTGSDSDGYTF